This T cell receptor (beta chain) was profiled in a study of shared clonotypes between healthy human individuals. The germline V gene encodes CDR1 ENHRY and CDR2 SYGVKD. The germline V and J ends were trimmed by 5 bases and 0 bases, with 7 bases remaining between them. The CDR3 totals 13 residues. This table comes from immunoSEQ multiplex PCR, and its TCRdb copy is limited to in-frame clones, with some not included. The data contain over 2 million clones, roughly 94% of them singletons. CD45RO-negative cells were positively selected for CCR7, leaving out terminally differentiated effector memory CD45RA+ cells. Recent vaccinations or acute infections were absent in the healthy HIV-negative adult donors.

This receptor was obtained from a man younger than 30 in good health. V and J are TRBV10-3 and TRBJ1-2; D gene unclear. The sample consisted of naive CD8+ T cells sorted from blood. CDR3 nucleotides: TGTGCCATCAGTCAGGAATCTAACTATGGCTACACCTTC. This sequence encodes CAISQESNYGYTF.